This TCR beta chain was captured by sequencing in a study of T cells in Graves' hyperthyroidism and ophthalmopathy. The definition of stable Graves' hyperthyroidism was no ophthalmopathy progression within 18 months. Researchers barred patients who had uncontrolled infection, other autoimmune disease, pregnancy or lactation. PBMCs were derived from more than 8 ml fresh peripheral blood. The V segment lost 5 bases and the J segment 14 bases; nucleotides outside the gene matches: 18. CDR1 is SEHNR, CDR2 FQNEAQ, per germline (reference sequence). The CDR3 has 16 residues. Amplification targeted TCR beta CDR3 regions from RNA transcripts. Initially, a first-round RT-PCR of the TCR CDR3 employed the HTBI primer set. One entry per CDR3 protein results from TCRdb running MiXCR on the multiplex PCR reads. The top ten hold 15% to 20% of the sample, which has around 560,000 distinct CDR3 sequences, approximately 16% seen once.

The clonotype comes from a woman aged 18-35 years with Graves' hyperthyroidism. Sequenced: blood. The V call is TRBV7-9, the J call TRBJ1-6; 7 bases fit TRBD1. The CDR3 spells CASSPHKTGTRVSLHF. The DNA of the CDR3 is TGTGCCAGCAGCCCGCATAAGACAGGGACCCGTGTCTCCCTCCACTTT.